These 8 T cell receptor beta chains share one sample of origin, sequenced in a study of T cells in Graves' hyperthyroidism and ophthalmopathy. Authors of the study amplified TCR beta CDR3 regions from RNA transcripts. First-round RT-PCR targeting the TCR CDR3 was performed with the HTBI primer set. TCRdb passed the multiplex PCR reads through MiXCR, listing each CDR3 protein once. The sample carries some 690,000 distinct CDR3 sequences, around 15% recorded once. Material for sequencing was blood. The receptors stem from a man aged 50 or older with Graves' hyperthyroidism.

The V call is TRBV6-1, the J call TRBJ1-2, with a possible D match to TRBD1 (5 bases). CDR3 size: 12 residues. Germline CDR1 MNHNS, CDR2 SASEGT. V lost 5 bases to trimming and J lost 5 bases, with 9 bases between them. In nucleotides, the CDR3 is TGTGCCAGCAGTCCAAAGGGGTATGGCTACACCTTC. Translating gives CASSPKGYGYTF.

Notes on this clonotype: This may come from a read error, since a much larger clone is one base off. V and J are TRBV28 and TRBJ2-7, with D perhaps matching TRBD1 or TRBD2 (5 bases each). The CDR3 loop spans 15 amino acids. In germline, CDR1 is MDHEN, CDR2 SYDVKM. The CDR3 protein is CSSSSPGRLFYEQYF. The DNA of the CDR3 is TGTTCCAGCAGTTCGCCGGGACGCCTATTCTACGAGCAGTACTTC.

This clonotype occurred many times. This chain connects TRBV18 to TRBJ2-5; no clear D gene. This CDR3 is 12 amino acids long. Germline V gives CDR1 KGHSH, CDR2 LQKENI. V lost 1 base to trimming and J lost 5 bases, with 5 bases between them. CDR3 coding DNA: TGTGCCAGCTCACCACGAGAGGAGACCCAGTACTTC. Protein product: CASSPREETQYF.

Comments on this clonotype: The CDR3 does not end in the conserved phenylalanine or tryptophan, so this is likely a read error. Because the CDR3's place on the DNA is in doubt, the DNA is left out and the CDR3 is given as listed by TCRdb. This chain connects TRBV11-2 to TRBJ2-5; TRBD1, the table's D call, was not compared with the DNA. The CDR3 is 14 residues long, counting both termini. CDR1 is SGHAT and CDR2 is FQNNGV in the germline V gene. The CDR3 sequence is CASSLQDPGETPYL.

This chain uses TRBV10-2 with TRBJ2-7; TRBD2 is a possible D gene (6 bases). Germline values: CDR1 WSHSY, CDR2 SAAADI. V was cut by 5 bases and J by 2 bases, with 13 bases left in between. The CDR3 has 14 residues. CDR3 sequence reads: CASSIAVATYEQYF. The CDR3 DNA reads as TGCGCCAGCAGTATAGCGGTTGCTACCTACGAGCAGTACTTC.

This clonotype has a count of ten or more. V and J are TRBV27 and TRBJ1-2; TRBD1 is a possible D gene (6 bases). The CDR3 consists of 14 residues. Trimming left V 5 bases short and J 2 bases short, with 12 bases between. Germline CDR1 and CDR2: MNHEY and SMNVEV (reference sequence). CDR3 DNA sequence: TGTGCCAGCAGTCCGTGGGACAAGAACTATGGCTACACCTTC. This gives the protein CASSPWDKNYGYTF.

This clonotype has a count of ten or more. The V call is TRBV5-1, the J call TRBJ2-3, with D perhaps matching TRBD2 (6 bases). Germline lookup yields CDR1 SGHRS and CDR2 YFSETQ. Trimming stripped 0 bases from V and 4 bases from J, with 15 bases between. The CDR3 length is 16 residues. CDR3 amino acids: CASSLGMGGGSDTQYF. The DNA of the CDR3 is TGCGCCAGCAGCTTGGGTATGGGAGGAGGCTCAGATACGCAGTATTTT.

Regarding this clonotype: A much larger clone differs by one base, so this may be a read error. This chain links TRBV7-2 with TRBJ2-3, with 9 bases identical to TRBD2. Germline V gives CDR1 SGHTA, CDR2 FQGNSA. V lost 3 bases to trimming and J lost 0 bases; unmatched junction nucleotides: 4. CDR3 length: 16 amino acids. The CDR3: CASSLIAGASTDTQYF. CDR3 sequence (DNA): TGTGCCAGCAGCTTGATAGCGGGGGCTAGCACAGATACGCAGTATTTT.